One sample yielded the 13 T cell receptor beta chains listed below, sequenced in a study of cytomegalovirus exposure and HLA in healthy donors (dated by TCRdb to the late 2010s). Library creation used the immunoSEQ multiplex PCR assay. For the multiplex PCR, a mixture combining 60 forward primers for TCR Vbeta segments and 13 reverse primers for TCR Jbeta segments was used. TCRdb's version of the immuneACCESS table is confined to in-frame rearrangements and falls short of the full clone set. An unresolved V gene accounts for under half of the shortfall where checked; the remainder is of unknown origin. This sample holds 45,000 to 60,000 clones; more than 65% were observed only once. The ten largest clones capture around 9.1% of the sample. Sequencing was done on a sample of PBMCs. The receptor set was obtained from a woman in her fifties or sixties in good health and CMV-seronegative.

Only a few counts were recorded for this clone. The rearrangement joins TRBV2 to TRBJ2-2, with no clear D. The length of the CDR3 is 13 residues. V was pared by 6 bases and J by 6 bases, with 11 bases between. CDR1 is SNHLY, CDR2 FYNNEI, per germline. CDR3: CASRKDEAGELFF. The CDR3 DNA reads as TGTGCCAGCAGAAAAGATGAGGCCGGGGAGCTGTTTTTT.

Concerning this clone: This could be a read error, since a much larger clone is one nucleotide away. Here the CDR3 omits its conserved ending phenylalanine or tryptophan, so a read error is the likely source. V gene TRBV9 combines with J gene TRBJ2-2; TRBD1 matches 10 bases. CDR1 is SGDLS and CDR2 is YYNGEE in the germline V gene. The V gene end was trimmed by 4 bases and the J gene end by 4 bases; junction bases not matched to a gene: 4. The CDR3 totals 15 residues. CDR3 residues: CASSTRDRGTGELFV. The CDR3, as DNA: TGTGCCAGCAGCACGCGGGACAGGGGCACCGGGGAGCTGTTTGTT.

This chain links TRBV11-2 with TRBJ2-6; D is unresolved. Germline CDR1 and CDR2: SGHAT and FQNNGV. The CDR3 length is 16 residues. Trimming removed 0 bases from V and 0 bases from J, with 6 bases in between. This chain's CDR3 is CASSLDGSSGANVLTF. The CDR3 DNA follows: TGTGCCAGCAGCTTAGATGGTAGCTCTGGGGCCAACGTCCTGACTTTC.

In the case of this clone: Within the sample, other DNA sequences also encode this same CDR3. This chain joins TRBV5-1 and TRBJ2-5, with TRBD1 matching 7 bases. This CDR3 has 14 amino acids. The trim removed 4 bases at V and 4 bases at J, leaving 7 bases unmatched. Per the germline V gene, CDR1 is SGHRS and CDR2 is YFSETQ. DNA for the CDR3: TGCGCCAGCAGCGGTCAGGGGGTGGGAGAGACCCAGTACTTC. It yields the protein CASSGQGVGETQYF.

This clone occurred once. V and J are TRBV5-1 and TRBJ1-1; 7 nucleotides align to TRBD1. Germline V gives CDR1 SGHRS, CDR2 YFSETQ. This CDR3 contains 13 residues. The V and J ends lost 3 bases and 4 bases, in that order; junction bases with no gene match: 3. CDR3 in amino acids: CASSSGQFTEAFF. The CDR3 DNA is TGCGCCAGCAGCTCGGGACAGTTCACTGAAGCTTTCTTT.

CDR3 nucleotides: TGCGCCAGCGGGCAGGGCTATGGCTACACCTTC. Protein sequence: CASGQGYGYTF. The chain joins TRBV23-1 to TRBJ1-2; the D gene is possibly TRBD1 (5 bases). TRBV23-1 is assigned to the ORF class and has an uncertain function. The V end lost 8 bases, the J end lost 4 bases, and 8 bases lay between the germline ends. CDR3 length: 11 residues.

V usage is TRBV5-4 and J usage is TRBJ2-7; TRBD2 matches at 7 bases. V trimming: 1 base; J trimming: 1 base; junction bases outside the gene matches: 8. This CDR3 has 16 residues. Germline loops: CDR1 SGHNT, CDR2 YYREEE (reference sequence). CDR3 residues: CASSLSSWGGSYEQYF. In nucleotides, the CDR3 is TGTGCCAGCAGCTTGTCTAGCTGGGGGGGATCCTACGAGCAGTACTTC.

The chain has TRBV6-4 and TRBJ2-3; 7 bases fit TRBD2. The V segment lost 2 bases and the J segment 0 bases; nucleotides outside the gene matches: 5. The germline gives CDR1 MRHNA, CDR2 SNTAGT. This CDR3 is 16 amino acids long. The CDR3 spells CASSDMSGASTDTQYF. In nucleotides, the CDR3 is TGTGCCAGCAGTGACATGAGCGGGGCTAGCACAGATACGCAGTATTTT.

CDR3 DNA sequence: TGTGCCAGCAGTGTTATTACAGGGCTCGTTGAAAAACTGTTTTTT. Protein: CASSVITGLVEKLFF. V usage is TRBV6-1 and J usage is TRBJ1-4; possibly TRBD1 for D (6 bases). The length of the CDR3 is 15 residues. Germline-derived CDR1 and CDR2 are MNHNS and SASEGT. V dropped 4 bases and J dropped 7 bases, with 16 bases sitting between them.

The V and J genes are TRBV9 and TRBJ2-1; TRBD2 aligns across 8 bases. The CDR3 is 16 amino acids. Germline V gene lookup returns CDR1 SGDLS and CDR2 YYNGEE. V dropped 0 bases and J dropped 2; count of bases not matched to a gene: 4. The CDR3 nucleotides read TGTGCCAGCAGCGTAGAGGCGGGAGGCACCTACAATGAGCAGTTCTTC. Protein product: CASSVEAGGTYNEQFF.

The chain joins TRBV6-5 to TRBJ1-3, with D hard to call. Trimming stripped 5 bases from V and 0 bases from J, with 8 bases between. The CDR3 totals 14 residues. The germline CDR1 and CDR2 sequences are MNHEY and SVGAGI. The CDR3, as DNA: TGTGCCAGCAGTAAAACAGACTCTGGAAACACCATATATTTT. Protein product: CASSKTDSGNTIYF.

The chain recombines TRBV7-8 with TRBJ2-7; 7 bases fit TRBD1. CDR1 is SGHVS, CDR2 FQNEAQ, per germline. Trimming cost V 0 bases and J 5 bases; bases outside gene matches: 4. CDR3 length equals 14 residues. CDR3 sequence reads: CASSLAETGNEQYF. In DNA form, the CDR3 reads TGTGCCAGCAGCTTAGCGGAGACAGGGAACGAGCAGTACTTC.

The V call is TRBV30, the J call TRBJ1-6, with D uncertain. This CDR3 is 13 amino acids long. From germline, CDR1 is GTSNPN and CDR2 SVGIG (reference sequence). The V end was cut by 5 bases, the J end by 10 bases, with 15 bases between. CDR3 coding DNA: TGTGCCTGGGACGGGTCCCAAAGGTCACCCCTCCACTTT. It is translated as CAWDGSQRSPLHF.